The next 23 T cell receptor beta chains were all read from a single sample in a study of regulatory T cells in long-lasting Graves disease. Through Arm-PCR of CDR3 regions and iRepertoire HTBI primers, TCR beta libraries were built. TCRdb independently ran MiXCR on the multiplex PCR reads; one entry per CDR3 protein. This sample has approximately 460,000 distinct CDR3 sequences, with less than 20% found just once. Time point denoted: newly diagnosed GD, antithyroid drugs for less than 3 months. PBMCs provided the RNA from which the TCR library was made. In addition, the sample was reused for a study of T cells in Graves' hyperthyroidism and ophthalmopathy.

Sample: peripheral blood mononuclear cells (PBMCs), taken at new diagnosis, from a patient treated with antithyroid drugs. The receptors were sampled from a woman younger than 45 with Graves disease.

The CDR3 nucleotides read TGTGCCAGCAGTGAAGCGGGAGGGCCATTCGGGGAGCTGTTTTTT. Translating gives CASSEAGGPFGELFF. J is TRBJ2-2 and V is TRBV6-1; 7 nucleotides match TRBD2. The CDR3 length is 15 residues. V shed 0 bases and J 7 bases; nucleotides not matched to a gene: 5. CDR1 MNHNS and CDR2 SASEGT come from the germline V gene.

This clonotype occurred many times. The rearrangement links TRBV30 to TRBJ1-1; D is unresolved. V shed 8 bases and J shed 5 bases, with 12 bases lying between them. This CDR3 has 11 amino acids. CDR1 is GTSNPN, CDR2 SVGIG, per germline (reference sequence). Here the CDR3 DNA reads TGTGCCCAAAGCCCCCGGACTGAAGCTTTCTTT. Its protein is CAQSPRTEAFF.

The sample holds many counts of this clonotype. This chain joins TRBV7-8 and TRBJ2-1; D unclear. The V and J ends lost 5 bases and 15 bases respectively, with 26 bases between them. CDR3 length: 15 amino acids. CDR1 and CDR2 (germline): SGHVS, FQNEAQ. The DNA of the CDR3 is TGTGCCAGCAGCCTCCGATTCCGGGCTCAAACTCCCCCGTTCTTC. This gives the protein CASSLRFRAQTPPFF.

In this sample, this clonotype turned up a few times. This rearrangement joins TRBV20-1 to TRBJ1-2; 7 bases align to TRBD1. The CDR3 contains 15 residues. J gave up 6 bases and V 6 bases, and 16 bases lay outside the gene matches. The germline CDR1 and CDR2 sequences are DFQATT and SNEGSKA (reference sequence). DNA of the CDR3: TGCAGTGCCCTTAAGGCGGACAGGCTTCGGGATGGCTACACCTTC. Translating it yields CSALKADRLRDGYTF.

This clonotype appeared once. The chain combines TRBV20-1 with TRBJ2-3, with 9 nucleotides matching TRBD2. With 5 bases clipped from V and 0 bases from J, the junction kept 18 bases outside the gene matches. The CDR3 has 19 amino acids. Germline lookup yields CDR1 DFQATT and CDR2 SNEGSKA (reference sequence). The CDR3 nucleotides are TGCAGTGCTCCCCAGCCACTAGCGGGTGGGGGGGGTAGCACAGATACGCAGTATTTT. Protein: CSAPQPLAGGGGSTDTQYF.

In this sample, this clonotype turned up many times. This chain joins TRBV5-1 and TRBJ1-1, with a weak D call TRBD1 (6 bases). The CDR3 runs to 14 residues. Germline CDR1 reads SGHRS; CDR2 reads YFSETQ. The germline V and J ends were trimmed by 0 bases and 5 bases, with 11 bases remaining between them. CDR3 sequence: CASSLVGGQTEAFF. CDR3 bases: TGCGCCAGCAGCTTGGTGGGGGGGCAGACTGAAGCTTTCTTT. The complete variable domain, with remaining parts taken from reference TRBV5-1 and TRBJ1-1, reads KAGVTQTPRYLIKTRGQQVTLSCSPISGHRSVSWYQQTPGQGLQFLFEYFSETQRNKGNFPGRFSGRQFSNSRSEMNVSTLELGDSALYLCASSLVGGQTEAFFGQGTRLTVV.

This clonotype has at least ten counts. The chain recombines TRBV3-1 with TRBJ1-5; D is perhaps TRBD1 (6 bases). V lost 2 bases to trimming and J lost 7 bases, with 15 bases between them. The CDR3 covers 15 residues. CDR1 and CDR2 (germline): LGHDT, YNNKEL (reference sequence). The CDR3 here is CASSQNGGGRQPQHF. The CDR3 region has the DNA TGTGCCAGCAGCCAAAACGGTGGGGGCCGGCAGCCCCAGCATTTT.

Ten or more counts support this clonotype. V usage is TRBV5-1 and J usage is TRBJ2-3, with 10 bases aligning to TRBD2. Germline values: CDR1 SGHRS, CDR2 YFSETQ. The CDR3 loop spans 16 amino acids. J lost 6 bases, V lost 3 bases, and 10 bases had no gene match. CDR3 DNA sequence: TGCGCCAGCAGCTCGCTAAAGCGGGAGGGGTCTGATACGCAGTATTTT. Translating gives CASSSLKREGSDTQYF.

This clonotype was seen more than once but under ten times. Compared with germline, one end of the junction differs, possibly owing to a read error. V usage is TRBV18 and J usage is TRBJ2-5; no definite D call. This CDR3 comprises 12 residues. Germline V gene data show CDR1 as KGHSH and CDR2 as LQKENI. The CDR3 sequence: CASSTPQETQYF. The CDR3 DNA sequence: TGTGCCAGCTCAACACCCCAAGAGACCCAGTACTTC.

CDR3 nucleotides: TGTGCCAGCAGCTCCTTGAAAGGGCTAGCCAAAAACATTCAGTACTTC. Its protein is CASSSLKGLAKNIQYF. The chain is built from TRBV5-5 and TRBJ2-4; D is undetermined. From germline, CDR1 is SGHKS and CDR2 YYEKEE (reference sequence). The CDR3 contains 16 residues. Trimming stripped 3 bases from V and 0 bases from J, with 13 bases between.

The table lists this clonotype with many counts. The chain uses TRBV11-2 and TRBJ1-2; D unclear. V lost 0 bases and J lost 1, with 12 bases in between. Germline CDR1 and CDR2: SGHAT and FQNNGV. This CDR3 spans 16 amino acids. The chain's CDR3 is CASSLDPNGYNYGYTF. The CDR3 nucleotides read TGTGCCAGCAGCTTAGATCCTAACGGTTATAACTATGGCTACACCTTC.

This clonotype has ten or more counts. This sequence joins TRBV27 and TRBJ2-1, with 13 positions matching TRBD2. Trimming took 4 bases from V and 0 from J; bases not matched to a gene: 9. This CDR3 spans 19 amino acids. CDR1 MNHEY and CDR2 SMNVEV come from the germline V gene (reference sequence). CDR3 bases: TGTGCCAGCAGTTCGACTAGCGGGAGGACATATTTCTCCTACAATGAGCAGTTCTTC. This encodes CASSSTSGRTYFSYNEQFF.

This clonotype was counted ten times or more. The chain combines TRBV12-3 or TRBV12-4 with TRBJ2-5; D unresolved. This CDR3 is built from 11 residues. The V end was cut by 8 bases, the J end by 7 bases, with 11 bases between. The CDR3, as DNA: TGTGCCAGCGGCTCGTGGGGGACCCAGTACTTC. As protein: CASGSWGTQYF.

This clonotype occurred many times. The rearrangement joins TRBV6-5 to TRBJ2-1; 12 bases line up with TRBD2. Germline CDR1 is MNHEY and CDR2 is SVGAGI. After removal of 2 bases from V and 6 bases from J, the junction contained 5 bases not matched to a gene. This CDR3 spans 16 amino acids. CDR3 protein: CASSYPGLAGLNEQFF. The CDR3 nucleotides read TGTGCCAGCAGTTACCCAGGACTAGCGGGACTCAATGAGCAGTTCTTC.

This chain uses TRBV20-1 with TRBJ2-2; 7 bases agree with TRBD1. This CDR3 comprises 13 residues. Trimming cost V 6 bases and J 4 bases; bases outside gene matches: 5. Germline V CDR1 and CDR2: DFQATT, SNEGSKA (reference sequence). CDR3 DNA sequence: TGCAGTGCCAATGACAGGGTCACCGGGGAGCTGTTTTTT. Residues: CSANDRVTGELFF.

This clonotype was observed many times. V gene TRBV12-3 or TRBV12-4 combines with J gene TRBJ2-5, with D possibly matching TRBD2 (6 bases). With 3 bases removed from V and 2 bases from J, the gap between germline ends came to 10 bases. This CDR3 region has 14 residues. CDR3 loop: CASSFWRDQETQYF. The CDR3 coding sequence is TGTGCCAGCAGTTTTTGGCGGGATCAAGAGACCCAGTACTTC.

The chain combines TRBV29-1 with TRBJ2-7, with 7 bases fitting TRBD1. Germline values: CDR1 SQVTM, CDR2 ANQGSEA. The CDR3 is 13 residues long. V was clipped by 6 bases and J by 3 bases; unmatched bases: 8. The DNA for the CDR3 is TGCAGCGTCCAAACAGGGGTCGTCTACGAGCAGTACTTC. Encoded protein: CSVQTGVVYEQYF.

This clonotype was counted at least ten times. The chain has TRBV24-1 and TRBJ2-1, with 11 bases lining up with TRBD2. Germline assignment: CDR1 KGHDR and CDR2 SFDVKD. The CDR3 covers 15 residues. The junction had 13 bases not matched to a gene; V was cut back by 12 bases and J by 7 bases. The CDR3 region has the DNA TGTGCCGTCGCAGGGGGAACTAGCGGGAGTAATGAGCAGTTCTTC. Protein: CAVAGGTSGSNEQFF.

This clonotype was recorded a few times. The chain uses TRBV4-2 and TRBJ2-3, with TRBD2 as a possible D gene (5 bases). CDR1 is LGHNA and CDR2 is YNFKEQ in the germline V gene. CDR3 length: 16 amino acids. The V and J ends lost 1 base and 0 bases respectively, with 11 bases between them. CDR3 DNA: TGTGCCAGCAGCCAAGTCGGACGGGGAAGCACAGATACGCAGTATTTT. Translation: CASSQVGRGSTDTQYF.

There are a few counts of this clonotype. The chain carries TRBV6-2 or TRBV6-3 and TRBJ2-4; unclear D gene. V dropped 6 bases and J dropped 5 bases, with 17 bases sitting between them. The CDR3 runs to 15 residues. Germline CDR1 MNHEY, CDR2 SVGEGT. CDR3 nucleotide sequence: TGTGCCAGCAGACGAGGTACCGTTTCCCAAAACATTCAGTACTTC. As protein: CASRRGTVSQNIQYF.

This clonotype turned up a few times. The chain employs TRBV18 and TRBJ2-1; no clear D gene. Germline values: CDR1 KGHSH, CDR2 LQKENI. V shed 3 bases and J shed 3 bases, with 6 bases lying between them. The CDR3 covers 13 residues. The DNA of the CDR3 is TGTGCCAGCTCACCGGAAGTCTACAATGAGCAGTTCTTC. Encoded protein: CASSPEVYNEQFF.

This clonotype was seen many times. This sequence joins TRBV29-1 and TRBJ1-5; 7 bases fit TRBD1. V lost 6 bases to trimming and J lost 3 bases; unmatched junction nucleotides: 8. Per the germline V gene, CDR1 is SQVTM and CDR2 is ANQGSEA. This CDR3 is built from 14 residues. The CDR3 DNA sequence: TGCAGCGTGGGAACAGGGGACCCCAATCAGCCCCAGCATTTT. This codes for CSVGTGDPNQPQHF.

In its sample, this clonotype was seen many times. The chain is built from TRBV18 and TRBJ2-3; D gene ambiguous. V lost 1 base to trimming and J lost 2 bases, with 4 bases between them. CDR3 length: 13 amino acids. CDR1 and CDR2 from the germline V gene are KGHSH and LQKENI. Here the CDR3 DNA reads TGTGCCAGCTCACCACGGGACACAGATACGCAGTATTTT. Translating gives CASSPRDTDTQYF. The full variable domain, with the rest looked up from reference TRBV18 and TRBJ2-3, is NAGVMQNPRHLVRRRGQEARLRCSPMKGHSHVYWYRQLPEEGLKFMVYLQKENIIDESGMPKERFSAEFPKEGPSILRIQQVVRGDSAAYFCASSPRDTDTQYFGPGTRLTVL.